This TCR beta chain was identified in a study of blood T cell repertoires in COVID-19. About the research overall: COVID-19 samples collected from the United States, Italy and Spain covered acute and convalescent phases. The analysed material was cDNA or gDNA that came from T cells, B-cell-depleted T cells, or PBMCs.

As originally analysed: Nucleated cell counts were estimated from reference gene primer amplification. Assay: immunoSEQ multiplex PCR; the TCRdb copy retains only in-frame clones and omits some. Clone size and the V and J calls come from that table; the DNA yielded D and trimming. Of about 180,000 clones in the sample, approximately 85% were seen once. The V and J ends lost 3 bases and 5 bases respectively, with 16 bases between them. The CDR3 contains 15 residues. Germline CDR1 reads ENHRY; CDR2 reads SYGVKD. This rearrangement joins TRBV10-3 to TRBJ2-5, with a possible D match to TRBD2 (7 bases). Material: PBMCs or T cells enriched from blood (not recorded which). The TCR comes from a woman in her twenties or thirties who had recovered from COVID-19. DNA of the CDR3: TGTGCCATCAGTGAATCCCCTGGGGGGGCTGAGACCCAGTACTTC. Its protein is CAISESPGGAETQYF.